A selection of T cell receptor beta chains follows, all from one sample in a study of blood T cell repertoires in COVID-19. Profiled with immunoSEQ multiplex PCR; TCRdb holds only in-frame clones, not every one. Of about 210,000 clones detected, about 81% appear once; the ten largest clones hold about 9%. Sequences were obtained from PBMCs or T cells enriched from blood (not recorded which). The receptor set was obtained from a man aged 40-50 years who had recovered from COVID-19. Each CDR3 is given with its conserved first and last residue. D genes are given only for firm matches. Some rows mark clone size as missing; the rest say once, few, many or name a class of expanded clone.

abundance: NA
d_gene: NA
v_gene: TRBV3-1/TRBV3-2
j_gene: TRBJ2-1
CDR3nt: TGTGCCAGCAGCCAAGGCCCGACAAGCTCCTACAATGAGCAGTTCTTC
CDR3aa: CASSQGPTSSYNEQFF

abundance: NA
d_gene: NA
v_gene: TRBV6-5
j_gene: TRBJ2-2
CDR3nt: TGTGCCAGCAGCAGAAAGACAGCGAACACCGGGGAGCTGTTTTTT
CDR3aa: CASSRKTANTGELFF

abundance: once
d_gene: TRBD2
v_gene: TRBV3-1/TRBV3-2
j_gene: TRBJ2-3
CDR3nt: TGTGCCAGCAGTATTAGCGGGAGTGTTACAGATACGCAGTATTTT
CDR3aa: CASSISGSVTDTQYF

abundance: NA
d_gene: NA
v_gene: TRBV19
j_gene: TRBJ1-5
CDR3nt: TGTGCCAGTAGTATAACGACCGGAGTGGCCCAGCATTTT
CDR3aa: CASSITTGVAQHF

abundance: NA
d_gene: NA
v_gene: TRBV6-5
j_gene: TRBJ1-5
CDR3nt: TGTGCCAGCAGTTACTCGATAGATGGCAATCAGCCCCAGCATTTT
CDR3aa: CASSYSIDGNQPQHF

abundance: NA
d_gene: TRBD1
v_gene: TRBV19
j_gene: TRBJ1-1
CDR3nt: TGTGCCAGCCGGGACAGGTCTAATTCAGGGGGTACTGAAGCTTTCTTT
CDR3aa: CASRDRSNSGGTEAFF

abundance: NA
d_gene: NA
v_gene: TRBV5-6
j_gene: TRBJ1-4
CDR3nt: TGTGCCAGCAGATCACGAACTAACTCTATACTTAATGAAAAACTGTTTTTT
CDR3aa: CASRSRTNSILNEKLFF

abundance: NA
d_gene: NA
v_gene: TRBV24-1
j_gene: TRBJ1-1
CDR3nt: TGTGCCACCAGTGTCGTCAGGGGATTTAACACTGAAGCTTTCTTT
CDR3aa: CATSVVRGFNTEAFF

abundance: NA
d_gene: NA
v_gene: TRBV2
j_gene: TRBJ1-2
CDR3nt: TGTGCCAGCTGGGTCCCAGGGTCCTATGGCTACACCTTC
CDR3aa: CASWVPGSYGYTF

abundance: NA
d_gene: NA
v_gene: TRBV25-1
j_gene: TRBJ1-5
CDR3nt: TGTGCCAGCAGTGAATTGGGGCAGGGTGGTGGGCCCCAGCATTTT
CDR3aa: CASSELGQGGGPQHF

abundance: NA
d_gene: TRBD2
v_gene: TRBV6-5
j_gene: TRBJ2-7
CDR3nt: TGTGCCAGCAGTAAACATCGGGGGGGCTATGAGCAGTACTTC
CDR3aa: CASSKHRGGYEQYF

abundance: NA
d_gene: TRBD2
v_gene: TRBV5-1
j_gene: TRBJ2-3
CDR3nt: TGCGCCAGCAGCTTGAGCGGGGGGTTAACAGATACGCAGTATTTT
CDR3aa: CASSLSGGLTDTQYF

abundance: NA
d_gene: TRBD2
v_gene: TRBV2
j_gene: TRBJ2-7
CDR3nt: TGTGCCAGCAGTGTTCTAGCGGGAGTGGCCGAGCAGTACTTC
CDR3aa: CASSVLAGVAEQYF

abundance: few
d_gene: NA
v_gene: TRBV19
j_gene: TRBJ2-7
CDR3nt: TGTGCCAGTAGTATTGGACTTGGCGAGCAGTACTTC
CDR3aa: CASSIGLGEQYF

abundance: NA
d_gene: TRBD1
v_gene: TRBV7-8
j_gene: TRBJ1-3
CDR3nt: TGTGCCAGCAGCTACAGGGGTCTTGGAAACACCATATATTTT
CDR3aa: CASSYRGLGNTIYF

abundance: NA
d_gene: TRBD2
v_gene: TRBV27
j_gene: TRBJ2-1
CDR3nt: TGTGCCAGCAACAAGGCTAGCGGGACCTACAATGAGCAGTTCTTC
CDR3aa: CASNKASGTYNEQFF

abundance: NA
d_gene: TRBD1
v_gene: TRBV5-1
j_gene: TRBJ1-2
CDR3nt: TGCGCCAGCAGCTTGACGGGACAGGTTTATGGCTACACCTTC
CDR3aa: CASSLTGQVYGYTF

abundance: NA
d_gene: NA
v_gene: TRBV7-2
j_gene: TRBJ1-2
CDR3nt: TGTGCCAGCAGCTTAGCTTGGCCTACCCCACAACAGGGAGTGTGGGGCTACACCTTC
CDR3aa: CASSLAWPTPQQGVWGYTF

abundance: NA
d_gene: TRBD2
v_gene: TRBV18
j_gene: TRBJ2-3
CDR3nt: TGTGCCAGCTCACCAAGACTAGCGGGGGGCCGGGTGGATACGCAGTATTTT
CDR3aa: CASSPRLAGGRVDTQYF

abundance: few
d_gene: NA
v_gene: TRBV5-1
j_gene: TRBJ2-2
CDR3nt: TGCGCCAGCAGCGTAGGAGGGACGACGAACACCGGGGAGCTGTTTTTT
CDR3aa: CASSVGGTTNTGELFF

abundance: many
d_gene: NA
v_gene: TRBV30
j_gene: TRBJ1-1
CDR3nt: TGTGCCTGGTCCAGAGAAGCTTTCTTT
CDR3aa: CAWSREAFF

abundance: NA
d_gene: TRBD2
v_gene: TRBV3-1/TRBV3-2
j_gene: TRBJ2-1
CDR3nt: TGTGCCAGCAGCCTGCTACCCCTAGCGGGACCAGATGATTACAATGAGCAGTTCTTC
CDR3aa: CASSLLPLAGPDDYNEQFF

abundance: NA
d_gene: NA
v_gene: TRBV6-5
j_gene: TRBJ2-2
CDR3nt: TGTGCCAGCAGTTACTGGACATTGGGGACCGGGGAGCTGTTTTTT
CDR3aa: CASSYWTLGTGELFF

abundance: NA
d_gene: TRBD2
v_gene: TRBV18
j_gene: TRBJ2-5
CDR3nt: TGTGCCAGCTCACCACGCGGGACTAGCTCAGTCCACCAAGAGACCCAGTACTTC
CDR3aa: CASSPRGTSSVHQETQYF

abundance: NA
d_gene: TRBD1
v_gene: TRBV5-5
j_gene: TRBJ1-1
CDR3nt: TGTGCCAGCAGCTTGGGGGACAGGGACTCCACTGAAGCTTTCTTT
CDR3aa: CASSLGDRDSTEAFF

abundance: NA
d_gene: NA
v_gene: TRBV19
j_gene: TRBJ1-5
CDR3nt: TGTGCCAGTAGTCCCGGACAGAGCAATCAGCCCCAGCATTTT
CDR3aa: CASSPGQSNQPQHF

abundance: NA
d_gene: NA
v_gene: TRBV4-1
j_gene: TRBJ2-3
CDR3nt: TGCGCCAGCAGCCAAGAAGTCCTGGGGGCAGGGGGCACAGATACGCAGTATTTT
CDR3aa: CASSQEVLGAGGTDTQYF

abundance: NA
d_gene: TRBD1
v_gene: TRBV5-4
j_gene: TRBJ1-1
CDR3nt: TGTGCCAGCAGAACGACAGGGGGGAGGACTGAAGCTTTCTTT
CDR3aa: CASRTTGGRTEAFF

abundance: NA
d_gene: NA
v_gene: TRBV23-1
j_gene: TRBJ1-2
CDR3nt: TGCGCCAGAGATACTCTACGGGACTATGGCTACACCTTC
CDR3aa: CARDTLRDYGYTF

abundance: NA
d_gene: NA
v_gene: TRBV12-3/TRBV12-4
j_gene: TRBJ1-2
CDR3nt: TGTGCCAGCACCCTTTTCCTATATGGCTACACCTTC
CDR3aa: CASTLFLYGYTF

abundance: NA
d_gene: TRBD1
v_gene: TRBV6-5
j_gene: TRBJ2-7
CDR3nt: TGTGCCAGCAGGTCCGACAGGGGGCCAGGCTACGAGCAGTACTTC
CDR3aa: CASRSDRGPGYEQYF

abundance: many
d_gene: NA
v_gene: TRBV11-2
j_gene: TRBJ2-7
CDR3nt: TGTGCCAGCAGCCCCCTAAGGCGGCAGGGCACCTACGAGCAGTACTTC
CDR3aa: CASSPLRRQGTYEQYF

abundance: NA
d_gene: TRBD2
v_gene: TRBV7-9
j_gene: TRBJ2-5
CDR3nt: TGTGCCAGCAGCAAACTAGCGGGGGAAGAGACCCAGTACTTC
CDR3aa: CASSKLAGEETQYF

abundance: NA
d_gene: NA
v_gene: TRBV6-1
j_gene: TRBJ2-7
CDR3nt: TGTGCCAGCAGTGAAGGGACAGCTTACTATACCTACGAGCAGTACTTC
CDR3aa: CASSEGTAYYTYEQYF

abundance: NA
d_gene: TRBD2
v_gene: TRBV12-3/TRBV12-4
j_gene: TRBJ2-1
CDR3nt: TGTGCCAGCAAAATAGCGGGAGCGAATGAGCAGTTCTTC
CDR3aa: CASKIAGANEQFF

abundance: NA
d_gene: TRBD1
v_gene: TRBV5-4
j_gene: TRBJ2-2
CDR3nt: TGTGCCAGCAGCTCTGGAAAGGACAGGGGGCTCGGGGAGCTGTTTTTT
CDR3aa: CASSSGKDRGLGELFF

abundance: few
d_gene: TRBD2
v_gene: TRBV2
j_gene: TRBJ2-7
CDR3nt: TGTGCCAGCACCTCGGGACTAGCGGACGAGCAGTACTTC
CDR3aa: CASTSGLADEQYF

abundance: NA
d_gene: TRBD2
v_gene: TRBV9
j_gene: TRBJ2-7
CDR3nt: TGTGCCAGCAGCGCTCTAGCGGGAGAGGGCGAGCAGTACTTC
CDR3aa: CASSALAGEGEQYF

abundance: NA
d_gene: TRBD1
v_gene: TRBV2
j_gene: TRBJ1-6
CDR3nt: TGTGCCAGCAGCCCCCGGACAGGGTTGAATTCACCCCTCCACTTT
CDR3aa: CASSPRTGLNSPLHF

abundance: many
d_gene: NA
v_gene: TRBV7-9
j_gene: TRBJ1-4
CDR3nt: TGTGCCAGCAGCTTGAATTCTAATAATGAAAAACTGTTTTTT
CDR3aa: CASSLNSNNEKLFF

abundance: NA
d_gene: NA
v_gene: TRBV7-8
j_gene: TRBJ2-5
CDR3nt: TGTGCCAGCACACTGGAGTTTCAAGAGACCCAGTACTTC
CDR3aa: CASTLEFQETQYF

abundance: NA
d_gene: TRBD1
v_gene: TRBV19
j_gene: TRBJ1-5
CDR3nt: TGTGCCAGTAGTACGGGGACAGACCAGCATTTT
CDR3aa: CASSTGTDQHF

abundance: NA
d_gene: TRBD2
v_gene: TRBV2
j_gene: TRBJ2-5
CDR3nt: TGTGCCAGCAGTCTAGCGGGAGGGCCTCGGGGGACCCAGTACTTC
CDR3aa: CASSLAGGPRGTQYF

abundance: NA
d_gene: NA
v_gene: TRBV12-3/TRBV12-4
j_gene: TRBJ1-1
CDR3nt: TGTGCCAGCAGTTTCTTTCTGAACACTGAAGCTTTCTTT
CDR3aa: CASSFFLNTEAFF